This T cell receptor (beta chain) was recovered during a study of blood T cell repertoires in COVID-19. Per germline, CDR1 SGHTA and CDR2 FQGNSA. The CDR3 has 16 amino acids. The V and J ends lost 5 bases and 4 bases, in that order; junction bases with no gene match: 10. As handled by the study authors: For nucleated cells, counts were estimated from reference gene primer amplification. Using immunoSEQ multiplex PCR, the repertoire was profiled, and TCRdb retains in-frame clones only, with some absent. D and trimming come from the DNA, and the V and J calls and clone size come from that table. This sample carries roughly 200,000 clones, more than 75% of them seen once, and the ten largest clones take 8% to 9%.

The chain recombines TRBV7-2 with TRBJ2-3, with 9 nucleotides matching TRBD2. The TCR was taken from an elderly woman with COVID-19, enrolled during active disease. Sequencing was carried out using peripheral blood. The CDR3 protein is CASSQAWTSVSDTQYF. The CDR3 nucleotides read TGTGCCAGCAGCCAGGCCTGGACTAGCGTATCAGATACGCAGTATTTT.